This T cell receptor (beta chain) was obtained from a study of blood T cell repertoires in COVID-19. V was cut by 1 base and J by 0 bases, with 9 bases left in between. The CDR3 consists of 15 residues. Germline assignment: CDR1 MNHNS and CDR2 SASEGT. Measured with immunoSEQ multiplex PCR; TCRdb has only the in-frame clones, and not every one. The table includes approximately 350,000 clones, about 90% detected once. The chain is built from TRBV6-1 and TRBJ1-2; D unresolved. Sequences were obtained from PBMCs or T cells enriched from blood (not recorded which). This receptor was obtained from a woman aged 25 to 39 who had recovered from COVID-19. The CDR3 reads CASSEGHRANYGYTF. CDR3 in DNA: TGTGCCAGCAGTGAAGGACACAGAGCTAACTATGGCTACACCTTC.